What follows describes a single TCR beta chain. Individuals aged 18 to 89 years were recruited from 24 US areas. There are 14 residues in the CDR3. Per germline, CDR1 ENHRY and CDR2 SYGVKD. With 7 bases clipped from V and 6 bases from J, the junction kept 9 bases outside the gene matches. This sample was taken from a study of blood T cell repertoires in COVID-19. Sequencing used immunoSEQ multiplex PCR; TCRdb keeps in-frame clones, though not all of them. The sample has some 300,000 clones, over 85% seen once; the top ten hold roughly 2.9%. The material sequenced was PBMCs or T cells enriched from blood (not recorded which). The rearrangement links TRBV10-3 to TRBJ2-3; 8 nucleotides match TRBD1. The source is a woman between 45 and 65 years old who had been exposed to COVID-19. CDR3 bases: TGTGCCATCAAAGGACAGGGCTCCGGTGATACGCAGTATTTT. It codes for CAIKGQGSGDTQYF.